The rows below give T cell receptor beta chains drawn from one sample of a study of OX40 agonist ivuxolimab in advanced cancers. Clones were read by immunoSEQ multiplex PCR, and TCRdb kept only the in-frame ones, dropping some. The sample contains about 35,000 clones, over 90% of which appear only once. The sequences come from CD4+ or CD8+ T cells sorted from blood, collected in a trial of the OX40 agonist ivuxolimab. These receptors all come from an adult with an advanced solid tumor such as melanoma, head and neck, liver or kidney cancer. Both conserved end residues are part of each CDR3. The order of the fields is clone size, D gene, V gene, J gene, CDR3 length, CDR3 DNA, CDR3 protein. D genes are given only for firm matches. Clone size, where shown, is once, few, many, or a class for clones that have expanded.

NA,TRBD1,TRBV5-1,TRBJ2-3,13,TGCGCCAGCAGCCTGGACAGGGTGAATACGCAGTATTTT,CASSLDRVNTQYF
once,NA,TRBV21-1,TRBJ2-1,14,TGTGCCAGCAGCAATAGCGCACGGCCCAATGAGCAGTTCTTC,CASSNSARPNEQFF
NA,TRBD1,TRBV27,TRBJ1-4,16,TGTGCCAGCAGTTGGGGACCTACAGGGGTTAATGAAAAACTGTTTTTT,CASSWGPTGVNEKLFF
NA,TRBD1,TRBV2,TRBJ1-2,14,TGTGCCAGCAGGGAGGGACAGGGGGCCGACGGCTACACCTTC,CASREGQGADGYTF
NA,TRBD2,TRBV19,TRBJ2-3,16,TGTGCCAGTAGTAATTTCGCGGGAGTGGTAACAGATACGCAGTATTTT,CASSNFAGVVTDTQYF
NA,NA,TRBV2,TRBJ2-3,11,TGTGCCAGCAGTTACACAGATACGCAGTATTTT,CASSYTDTQYF
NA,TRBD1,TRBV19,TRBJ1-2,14,TGTGCCAGTACCCCCGGGACAGGTGACTATGGCTACACCTTC,CASTPGTGDYGYTF
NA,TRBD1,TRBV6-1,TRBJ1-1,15,TGTGCCAGCAGAGACGAGGGGGCAGTTGGTACTGAAGCTTTCTTT,CASRDEGAVGTEAFF
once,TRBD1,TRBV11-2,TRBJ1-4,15,TGTGCCAGCAGCTTAGTCCCAGGGACAGATGAAAAACTGTTTTTT,CASSLVPGTDEKLFF
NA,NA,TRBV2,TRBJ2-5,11,TGTGCCACGGGACCCCCTCTGACCCAGTACTTC,CATGPPLTQYF
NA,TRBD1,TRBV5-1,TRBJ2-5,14,TGCGCCAGCTCCCTACAGGGGCTCCAAGAGACCCAGTACTTC,CASSLQGLQETQYF
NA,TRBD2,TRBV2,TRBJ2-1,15,TGTGCCAGCAGATCCGAGCGGGGCGCATACAATGCGCAGTTCTTC,CASRSERGAYNAQFF
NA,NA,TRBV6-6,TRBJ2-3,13,TGTGCCAGCAGAGGGCTAGCCACAGATACGCAGTATTTT,CASRGLATDTQYF
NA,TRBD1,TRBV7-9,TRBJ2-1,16,TGTGCCAGCAGCGTATCCCGGGACAGGGTCTACAATGAGCAGTTCTTC,CASSVSRDRVYNEQFF